One and the same sample provided the 17 T cell receptor beta chains below, sequenced in a study of cytomegalovirus exposure and HLA in healthy donors. Use of 60 Vbeta and 13 Jbeta primers characterized the PCR. Sequenced by immunoSEQ multiplex PCR; TCRdb stores in-frame clones only, minus some. The sample shows fewer than 200,000 clones, approximately 84% of them seen only once. The sequenced sample was PBMCs. The receptors shown here come from a woman in her forties or fifties in good health and CMV-seropositive.

The chain couples TRBV28 to TRBJ2-5; D uncertain. The better agreement between TRBJ2-7 and the DNA end casts doubt on the J call. The CDR3 loop spans 14 amino acids. Looked up from germline, CDR1 is MDHEN and CDR2 is SYDVKM. CDR3 in amino acids: CASRLPSGPPEQYF. The CDR3 DNA sequence: TGTGCCAGCAGACTCCCGAGTGGGCCCCCCGAGCAGTACTTC.

The chain combines TRBV27 with TRBJ2-1; 9 positions agree with TRBD1. Germline-derived CDR1 and CDR2 are MNHEY and SMNVEV (reference sequence). The CDR3 sequence is 13 residues long. Germline trimming cut 11 bases from V and 6 bases from J; bases unmatched to any gene: 8. CDR3 sequence (DNA): TGTGCCTCCGGACAGGGGAAAGGCAATGAGCAGTTCTTC. It is translated as CASGQGKGNEQFF.

In the case of this clone: The junction shows a germline mismatch at one end, possibly a read error. V and J are TRBV7-2 and TRBJ2-3; 7 bases line up with TRBD2. In germline, CDR1 is SGHTA, CDR2 FQGNSA. The CDR3 is 14 amino acids. The CDR3, as DNA: TGTGCCAGCAGCCTAGCGGCGAGGCCAGATACGCAGTATTTT. It specifies CASSLAARPDTQYF.

The rearrangement uses TRBV19 and TRBJ1-3; possible D gene TRBD1, 6 bases. Germline loops: CDR1 LNHDA, CDR2 SQIVND (reference sequence). The CDR3 is 16 residues long. Deletions cut 5 bases from V and 0 bases from J, with 14 bases between. The CDR3 bases are TGTGCCAGTAGTCTCGAGGACAGAAGCTCTGGAAACACCATATATTTT. Its protein is CASSLEDRSSGNTIYF.

This rearrangement joins TRBV10-3 to TRBJ2-5, with 8 bases matching TRBD2. The trim removed 6 bases at V and 5 bases at J, leaving 8 bases unmatched. Germline CDR1 and CDR2: ENHRY and SYGVKD. The CDR3 totals 14 residues. CDR3 in DNA: TGTGCCATCAGAACCCGGGAGGGCGGCGAGACCCAGTACTTC. Protein: CAIRTREGGETQYF.

This sequence joins TRBV9 and TRBJ2-1, with a tentative D call TRBD2 (7 bases). The CDR3 spans 12 residues. V was pared by 4 bases and J by 11 bases, with 13 bases between. Per the germline V gene, CDR1 is SGDLS and CDR2 is YYNGEE. Here the CDR3 DNA reads TGTGCCAGCAGCAAGGGGGAGGGGAAGCAGTTCTTC. Its protein product is CASSKGEGKQFF.

CDR3 residues: CASSNTGDNEKLFF. In DNA form, the CDR3 reads TGTGCCAGCAGTAACACAGGGGATAATGAAAAACTGTTTTTT. V usage is TRBV7-9 and J usage is TRBJ1-4; 7 bases map to TRBD1. The CDR3 loop spans 14 amino acids. Germline assignment: CDR1 SEHNR and CDR2 FQNEAQ (reference sequence). Trimming removed 6 bases from V and 4 bases from J; junction bases left unmatched: 5.

As for this clone: The germline gene is not matched at one end of the junction; a read error may be the cause. The chain joins TRBV4-1 to TRBJ1-1; a possible D gene is TRBD1 (6 bases). CDR1 and CDR2 (germline): MGHRA, YSYEKL. This CDR3 is 15 amino acids long. CDR3 sequence: CASNQATGMGTEAFF. CDR3 coding DNA: TGCGCCAGCAACCAAGCCACAGGGATGGGTACTGAAGCTTTCTTT.

This chain connects TRBV6-1 to TRBJ1-6, with 7 bases identical to TRBD1. The CDR3 covers 15 residues. Germline assignment: CDR1 MNHNS and CDR2 SASEGT. Losses at the gene ends were 6 bases for V and 5 bases for J; bases not matched to a gene: 7. The CDR3 here is CASSVGQHDNSPLHF. Written as DNA, the CDR3 is TGTGCCAGCAGCGTGGGACAGCATGATAATTCACCCCTCCACTTT.

The rearrangement uses TRBV4-1 and TRBJ2-3; 9 bases line up with TRBD2. From germline, CDR1 is MGHRA and CDR2 YSYEKL. V was pared by 6 bases and J by 2 bases, with 6 bases of the junction left unmatched. The CDR3 length is 15 residues. The CDR3 loop reads CASRAAGGNTDTQYF. The CDR3 DNA is TGCGCCAGCAGGGCTGCGGGAGGGAACACAGATACGCAGTATTTT.

CDR3 coding DNA: TGTGCCAGCAGTGACTTTAGCGGGGCCCAGGCCCAGTACTTC. This codes for CASSDFSGAQAQYF. The chain carries TRBV2 and TRBJ2-5; TRBD2 matches 8 bases. This CDR3 contains 14 residues. The V gene's germline CDR1 is SNHLY and CDR2 FYNNEI. The J segment lost 9 bases and the V segment lost 3 bases, leaving 9 bases of the junction unmatched.

This rearrangement joins TRBV19 to TRBJ2-3; TRBD1 is a possible D gene (9 bases). CDR1 and CDR2 from the germline V gene are LNHDA and SQIVND (reference sequence). Trimming left V 5 bases short and J 0 bases short, with 21 bases between. This CDR3 region has 18 residues. The CDR3: CASSDRGASGPSTDTQYF. CDR3 bases: TGTGCCAGTAGTGACAGGGGGGCTAGCGGGCCTAGCACAGATACGCAGTATTTT. The full variable domain, rest sourced from reference TRBV19 and TRBJ2-3, is DGGITQSPKYLFRKEGQNVTLSCEQNLNHDAMYWYRQDPGQGLRLIYYSQIVNDFQKGDIAEGYSVSREKKESFPLTVTSAQKNPTAFYLCASSDRGASGPSTDTQYFGPGTRLTVL.

The chain recombines TRBV10-2 with TRBJ1-4; 9 nucleotides match TRBD1. J lost 7 bases, V lost 3 bases, and 6 bases had no gene match. The CDR3 spans 15 residues. From germline, CDR1 is WSHSY and CDR2 SAAADI. CDR3 loop: CASSDPGTGTEKLFF. The DNA of the CDR3 is TGCGCCAGCAGTGACCCCGGGACAGGGACTGAAAAACTGTTTTTT.

V is TRBV2 and J is TRBJ2-7; no clear D gene. Germline CDR1 reads SNHLY; CDR2 reads FYNNEI. The CDR3 has 15 amino acids. Trimming removed 2 bases from V and 1 base from J, with 12 bases in between. Here the CDR3 reads CASSERNSPSYEQYF. CDR3 in DNA: TGTGCCAGCAGTGAAAGAAACTCTCCGTCCTACGAGCAGTACTTC.

The chain uses TRBV4-3 and TRBJ1-2; D might be TRBD1 (6 bases). Trimming shortened V by 2 bases and J by 6 bases, and 10 bases separated the two germline ends. The CDR3 contains 13 residues. CDR1 and CDR2 (germline): LGHNA, YSLEER. For the CDR3, the DNA is TGCGCCAGCAGCCAAACAGGGCTTCATGGCTACACCTTC. Its translation: CASSQTGLHGYTF.

V usage is TRBV4-3 and J usage is TRBJ1-1, with TRBD1 identical over 8 bases. CDR3 size: 16 residues. With 0 bases clipped from V and 3 bases from J, the junction kept 6 bases outside the gene matches. Germline loops: CDR1 LGHNA, CDR2 YSLEER. CDR3 region: CASSQDRGLFYTEAFF. As DNA, the CDR3 is TGCGCCAGCAGCCAAGACAGGGGGCTTTTTTACACTGAAGCTTTCTTT.

The gene calls are TRBV18 and TRBJ2-5; D remains ambiguous. CDR1 is KGHSH, CDR2 LQKENI, per germline. The CDR3 extends over 12 amino acids. V lost 5 bases, J lost 1 base, and 5 bases lay in between. The CDR3 bases are TGTGCCAGCTCATCTCTCCAAGAGACCCAGTACTTC. As protein: CASSSLQETQYF.